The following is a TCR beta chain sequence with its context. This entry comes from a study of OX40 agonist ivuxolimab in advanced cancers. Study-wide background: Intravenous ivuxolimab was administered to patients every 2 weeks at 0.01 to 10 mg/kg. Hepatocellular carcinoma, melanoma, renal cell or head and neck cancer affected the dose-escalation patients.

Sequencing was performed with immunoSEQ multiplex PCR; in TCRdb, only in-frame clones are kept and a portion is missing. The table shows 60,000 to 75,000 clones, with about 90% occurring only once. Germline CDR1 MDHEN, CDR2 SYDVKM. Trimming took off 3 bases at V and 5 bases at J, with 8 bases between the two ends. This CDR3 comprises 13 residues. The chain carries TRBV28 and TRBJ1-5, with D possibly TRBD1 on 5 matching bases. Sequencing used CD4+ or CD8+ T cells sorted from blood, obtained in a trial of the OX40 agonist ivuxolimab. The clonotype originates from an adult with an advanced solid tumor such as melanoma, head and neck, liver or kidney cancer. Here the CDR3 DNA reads TGTGCCAGCAGTTTTAGGGGTGATCAGCCCCAGCATTTT. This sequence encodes CASSFRGDQPQHF.